The clone carrying this T cell receptor beta chain showed up many times. Its antigen is unknown. From germline, CDR1 is DFQATT and CDR2 SNEGSKA (reference sequence). The V end lost 5 bases, the J end lost 4 bases, and 13 bases lay between the germline ends. The CDR3 loop spans 13 amino acids. The record originates from a study of T cell repertoires in cytomegalovirus infection. Study-level findings and limits: Cumulative public TCR beta family frequency identified CMV carriers with the relevant HLA. Dominant in the ex vivo response were TCR beta clonotypes restricted by HLA-C and specific for CMV.

One entry per CDR3 protein results from TCRdb running MiXCR on the reads. The sample carries 130,000 or so distinct CDR3 sequences, approximately 5.9% recorded once. Sequencing used PBMCs. This receptor was obtained from a human donor in good health (CMV status not recorded). Some clones in this sample may be carry-over from other donors' samples. The genes are TRBV20-1 and TRBJ2-3, with D tentatively TRBD1 (5 bases). This CDR3 reads CSAAIEGADTQYF. The CDR3 DNA reads TGCAGTGCTGCGATCGAAGGGGCAGATACGCAGTATTTT.